This TCR beta chain emerged from a study of blood T cell repertoires in COVID-19. Background on the study: PBMCs, B-cell-depleted T cells, or T cells provided the cDNA or gDNA that made up the material.

The germline V gene encodes CDR1 SQVTM and CDR2 ANQGSEA. The CDR3 loop spans 16 amino acids. Between the trimmed V and J ends, which lost 5 bases and 1 base, there was a span of 19 bases. This clone was seen once. As handled by the study authors: By means of reference gene primer amplification, nucleated cell counts were estimated. This table comes from immunoSEQ multiplex PCR, and its TCRdb copy is limited to in-frame clones, with some not included. V and J calls and clone size are copied from that table; D and trimming were computed from the DNA. Among about 120,000 clones, roughly 80% were seen once, and the ten largest hold more than 9%.

The receptor was isolated from a human donor in a cohort sampled during active COVID-19. This chain uses TRBV29-1 with TRBJ2-3, with D possibly TRBD2 on 5 matching bases. The sample consisted of peripheral blood. CDR3 region: CSVRDYQKLGTDTQYF. The CDR3 DNA follows: TGCAGCGTTCGAGACTATCAAAAATTGGGCACAGATACGCAGTATTTT.